The 17 T cell receptor beta chains given below trace back to one sample, sequenced in a study of blood T cell repertoires in COVID-19. Some clones are missing from TCRdb's copy, which holds only in-frame ones; the method was immunoSEQ multiplex PCR. Found here are 200,000 to 250,000 clones, roughly nine tenths of them singletons; the top ten hold roughly 6.5%. Sequenced: peripheral blood. The receptors derive from a man aged 60 to 69 who had recovered from COVID-19.

This chain uses TRBV6-5 with TRBJ2-1; 9 bases align to TRBD2. CDR1 MNHEY and CDR2 SVGAGI come from the germline V gene. V lost 0 bases to trimming and J lost 9 bases; unmatched junction nucleotides: 9. The CDR3 spans 16 residues. CDR3 nucleotides: TGTGCCAGCAGTTACTCTGGACTAGCGTTCGGGAGTGAGCAGTTCTTC. Translated, it gives CASSYSGLAFGSEQFF.

In DNA form, the CDR3 reads TGTGCCAGCAGCTTAGATCCTGGGCCATATCGAGAGCAGTTCTTC. Translation gives CASSLDPGPYREQFF. This chain links TRBV11-3 with TRBJ2-1, with D unclear. V dropped 0 bases and J dropped 10 bases, with 16 bases sitting between them. Germline V CDR1 and CDR2: SGHNT, YENEEA. The CDR3 runs 15 residues.

The rearrangement uses TRBV5-1 and TRBJ1-1; 9 positions agree with TRBD1. V was clipped by 4 bases and J by 7 bases; unmatched bases: 17. This CDR3 region has 17 residues. Germline CDR1 and CDR2: SGHRS and YFSETQ. The CDR3 spells CASSAFLNRGRVDEAFF. DNA of the CDR3: TGCGCCAGCAGCGCGTTCCTCAACAGGGGGCGCGTAGATGAAGCTTTCTTT.

Of note for this clone: Other DNA variants within this sample encode the same CDR3. The chain uses TRBV11-1 and TRBJ2-3, with 11 bases fitting TRBD2. The length of the CDR3 is 16 residues. With 5 bases clipped from V and 4 bases from J, the junction kept 8 bases outside the gene matches. Germline lookup yields CDR1 SGHAT and CDR2 FQDESV (reference sequence). CDR3 protein: CASSRTSGGVADTQYF. CDR3 DNA: TGTGCCAGCAGCCGAACTAGCGGGGGTGTTGCAGATACGCAGTATTTT. Drawing the rest from reference TRBV11-1 and TRBJ2-3, the complete variable domain is EAEVAQSPRYKITEKSQAVAFWCDPISGHATLYWYRQILGQGPELLVQFQDESVVDDSQLPKDRFSAERLKGVDSTLKIQPAELGDSAMYLCASSRTSGGVADTQYFGPGTRLTVL.

This sequence joins TRBV7-3 and TRBJ2-2; D might be TRBD2 (6 bases). The germline CDR1 and CDR2 sequences are SGHTA and FQGTGA. V was cut by 2 bases and J by 4 bases, with 17 bases left in between. This CDR3 has 17 residues. CDR3 nucleotides: TGTGCCAGCAGCTTAGGGCCGTCTAGCGCTAGCACCGGGGAGCTGTTTTTT. This encodes CASSLGPSSASTGELFF.

The gene calls are TRBV7-2 and TRBJ2-1; 9 positions match TRBD1. The CDR3 has 16 amino acids. V trimming: 3 bases; J trimming: 5 bases; junction bases outside the gene matches: 8. The germline CDR1 and CDR2 sequences are SGHTA and FQGNSA. CDR3 sequence (DNA): TGTGCCAGCAGCTTTTCCCCCGGGACAGGGAACAATGAGCAGTTCTTC. Residues: CASSFSPGTGNNEQFF.

The rearrangement joins TRBV7-3 to TRBJ2-3; 10 bases are shared with TRBD1. The germline V gene has CDR1 SGHTA and CDR2 FQGTGA. J lost 2 bases, V lost 6 bases, and 5 bases had no gene match. This CDR3 is built from 15 residues. CDR3 protein: CASRGTGEATDTQYF. Written as DNA, the CDR3 is TGTGCCAGCAGAGGGACAGGGGAGGCCACAGATACGCAGTATTTT.

The rearrangement uses TRBV7-9 and TRBJ1-5; D might be TRBD1 (6 bases). Looked up from germline, CDR1 is SEHNR and CDR2 is FQNEAQ (reference sequence). Trimming left V 5 bases short and J 5 bases short, with 16 bases between. CDR3 length: 15 residues. Written as DNA, the CDR3 is TGTGCCAGCAGCCGGACAGCCACCTCTGATCAGCCCCAGCATTTT. Protein sequence: CASSRTATSDQPQHF. Variable domain in full (rest from reference TRBV7-9 and TRBJ1-5): DTGVSQNPRHKITKRGQNVTFRCDPISEHNRLYWYRQTLGQGPEFLTYFQNEAQLEKSRLLSDRFSAERPKGSFSTLEIQRTEQGDSAMYLCASSRTATSDQPQHFGDGTRLSIL.

V and J are TRBV6-5 and TRBJ1-2; D call uncertain. This CDR3 has 14 amino acids. V lost 0 bases and J lost 8, with 13 bases in between. CDR1 and CDR2 (germline): MNHEY, SVGAGI. The CDR3 DNA follows: TGTGCCAGCAGTTACTCAGGCAAGGCGGGGGGCTACACCTTC. This codes for CASSYSGKAGGYTF.

V gene TRBV11-2 combines with J gene TRBJ1-1, with a possible D match to TRBD1 (5 bases). Trimming cost V 5 bases and J 0 bases, with 7 bases left between them. The CDR3 is made up of 13 amino acids. Germline CDR1 reads SGHAT; CDR2 reads FQNNGV. The DNA for the CDR3 is TGTGCCAGCAGCCTGACAGTGAACACTGAAGCTTTCTTT. This sequence encodes CASSLTVNTEAFF. The whole variable domain, remainder taken from reference TRBV11-2 and TRBJ1-1, is EAGVAQSPRYKIIEKRQSVAFWCNPISGHATLYWYQQILGQGPKLLIQFQNNGVVDDSQLPKDRFSAERLKGVDSTLKIQPAKLEDSAVYLCASSLTVNTEAFFGQGTRLTVV.

This clone was detected once. V gene TRBV18 combines with J gene TRBJ1-4; D gene uncertain. This CDR3 has 15 residues. The V gene lost 5 bases and the J gene lost 0 bases, with 10 bases spanning the gap. Germline values: CDR1 KGHSH, CDR2 LQKENI. The chain's CDR3 is CASSSTIATNEKLFF. In nucleotides, the CDR3 is TGTGCCAGCTCATCGACAATTGCAACTAATGAAAAACTGTTTTTT.

This clone was detected once. V is TRBV28 and J is TRBJ2-7; D perhaps matches TRBD2 (6 bases). The CDR3 is 14 amino acids. The germline V gene encodes CDR1 MDHEN and CDR2 SYDVKM. Trimming pared 7 bases from V and 3 bases from J, leaving 16 bases between. The CDR3 reads CASNGNSGVYEQYF. The DNA of the CDR3 is TGTGCCAGCAACGGAAATAGCGGAGTCTACGAGCAGTACTTC.

The chain uses TRBV5-4 and TRBJ2-3; 7 bases agree with TRBD2. This CDR3 has 15 residues. V shed 2 bases, J shed 7 bases, and the junction held 10 bases outside the gene matches. Germline CDR1 reads SGHNT; CDR2 reads YYREEE (reference sequence). The CDR3 reads CASSFSSGPPYTQYF. The CDR3 DNA sequence: TGTGCCAGCAGCTTCTCTAGCGGCCCCCCGTATACGCAGTATTTT.

The chain has TRBV2 and TRBJ1-2; TRBD1 matches 9 bases. CDR1 is SNHLY, CDR2 FYNNEI, per germline. J was trimmed by 14 bases and V by 3 bases; bases with no gene match: 7. This CDR3 is 12 amino acids long. The CDR3 DNA sequence: TGTGCCAGCAGTGATCAAACAGGGGGCTGTACCTTC. Translated, it gives CASSDQTGGCTF.

This rearrangement joins TRBV5-5 to TRBJ2-7; 10 nucleotides agree with TRBD2. The junction had 10 bases not matched to a gene; V was cut back by 5 bases and J by 5 bases. The germline gives CDR1 SGHKS, CDR2 YYEKEE (reference sequence). The CDR3 is 15 residues long. CDR3 region: CASRRTLAGEHEQYF. Written as DNA, the CDR3 is TGTGCCAGCAGACGTACGCTAGCGGGGGAACACGAGCAGTACTTC.

This chain joins TRBV11-2 and TRBJ1-4; D is undetermined. Germline values: CDR1 SGHAT, CDR2 FQNNGV. V was cut by 3 bases and J by 5 bases, with 13 bases left in between. The CDR3 contains 15 residues. The CDR3 loop is CASSFVRRSNEKLFF. Written as DNA, the CDR3 is TGTGCCAGCAGCTTTGTTAGGCGGAGCAATGAAAAACTGTTTTTT.

This chain links TRBV27 with TRBJ2-3; 7 bases map to TRBD1. CDR3 length equals 16 residues. After removal of 5 bases from V and 2 bases from J, the junction contained 10 bases not matched to a gene. Germline V lookup: CDR1 MNHEY, CDR2 SMNVEV (reference sequence). CDR3 nucleotide sequence: TGTGCCAGCAGTCCAAGACAGGGCCTGAACACAGATACGCAGTATTTT. Translation gives CASSPRQGLNTDTQYF.